The clone carrying this T cell receptor (beta chain) was counted a few times. Treatment denoted: oral pan-JAK inhibitor, 5-10 mg twice daily. This CDR3 comprises 16 residues. The V end lost 4 bases, the J end lost 2 bases, and 18 bases lay between the germline ends. Germline V gene sequence: CDR1 GTSNPN, CDR2 SVGIG (reference sequence). The record originates from a study of CD8+ T cells in alopecia areata. RNA, once extracted, was reverse transcribed into cDNA for use as the sequencing template. Sequenced by immunoSEQ multiplex PCR; TCRdb stores in-frame clones only, minus some. Here the sample spans hundreds of thousands of clones, roughly two fifths being singletons.

The sequence was collected from a human donor with alopecia areata. Sequenced here: CD4+ T cells sorted from blood, sampled at roughly week 30, from a patient treated with tofacitinib. V gene TRBV30 combines with J gene TRBJ2-4, with D tentatively TRBD1 (6 bases). The CDR3 DNA sequence: TGTGCCTGGACCCCTCCACAGGGATGGCCCAAAAACATTCAGTACTTC. Translation: CAWTPPQGWPKNIQYF.